This TCR beta chain emerged from a study of vaccination effects on CD4 cells after COVID-19. As for this clone: Antigen unknown.

Study-wide results and caveats: Clonal contraction was marked in infection- and vaccine-induced clones late after vaccination.

CDR1 is SGHNT and CDR2 is YYREEE in the germline V gene (reference sequence). Unmatched junction bases numbered 8, after V lost 0 bases and J lost 4 bases. The CDR3 has 16 amino acids. Before sequencing took place, the ViraFEST assay used viral peptide pools to expand antigen-specific CD4+ T cells. Culture lasted about ten days before CD4+ T cell isolation. Participants completed two doses of the BNT162b2 or mRNA-1273 vaccine. None of the vaccinated had previously contracted SARS-CoV-2, and their nucleocapsid antibodies tested negative. PBMC were cultured at around 2 million per well with roughly 9.7 IU/ml IL-2 and 8 to 10 ug/ml peptides. Half the medium was replaced with IL-2 medium on days 3 and 7. Profiled with immunoSEQ multiplex PCR; TCRdb holds only in-frame clones, not every one. The sample yields under 80,000 clones, about three quarters seen once.

The material was CD4+ T cells from PBMCs cultured with HCoV-229E spike peptides, obtained after COVID-19 vaccination. V is TRBV5-4 and J is TRBJ2-5, with 8 positions matching TRBD2. The receptor comes from a human donor who received a COVID-19 vaccine. The CDR3 sequence: CASSLGPGTSGETQYF. CDR3 coding DNA: TGTGCCAGCAGCTTGGGCCCCGGGACTAGTGGAGAGACCCAGTACTTC.